A selection of T cell receptor beta chains follows, all from one sample in a study of blood T cell repertoires in COVID-19. The data were produced by immunoSEQ multiplex PCR, yet TCRdb's version contains in-frame clones alone and is incomplete. The table shows approximately 160,000 clones, with roughly 80% occurring only once. Sequenced material: peripheral blood. These receptor sequences come from a man aged 60 to 69 with acute or convalescent COVID-19. CDR3s include the opening cysteine and the closing phenylalanine or tryptophan. The D gene is left open where the match is weak. The size entry is marked missing in some rows and otherwise reads once, few, many or a size class.

v_gene	d_gene	abundance	j_gene	CDR3nt	CDR3aa
TRBV20-1	TRBD2	once	TRBJ2-3	TGCAGTGCTAGTCCGTCTAGCGGGGGGTCAGATACGCAGTATTTT	CSASPSSGGSDTQYF
TRBV2	TRBD1	.	TRBJ1-3	TGTGCCAAACTGGACAGGGGGCTCGGAAACACCATATATTTT	CAKLDRGLGNTIYF
TRBV7-8	TRBD2	.	TRBJ2-3	TGTGCCAGCCATCCGGAGCTAGCGGAGTACACAGATACGCAGTATTTT	CASHPELAEYTDTQYF
TRBV5-6	TRBD1	few	TRBJ2-7	TGTGCCAGCAGCGGGACAGGGGCCTACGAGCAGTACTTC	CASSGTGAYEQYF
TRBV11-3	TRBD2	.	TRBJ2-3	TGTGCCAGCAGTTCCCGGGGGGATGGCACAGATACGCAGTATTTT	CASSSRGDGTDTQYF
TRBV30	.	.	TRBJ1-1	TGTGCCTGGAGCGCAAGCGTGCAGAGCACTGAAGCTTTCTTT	CAWSASVQSTEAFF
TRBV2	.	few	TRBJ1-6	TGTGCCAGCAGTGTCGGGGGAATGGGTTCACCCCTCCACTTT	CASSVGGMGSPLHF
TRBV7-2	TRBD1	.	TRBJ2-5	TGTGCCAGCAGCTTAGACCGGACAGGGCTGATTGGAGAGACCCAGTACTTC	CASSLDRTGLIGETQYF
TRBV30	.	.	TRBJ2-1	TGTGCCTGGAGCGGGAATACAGGGAGCTCCTACAATGAGCAGTTCTTC	CAWSGNTGSSYNEQFF
TRBV14	.	few	TRBJ1-2	TGTGCCAGCAGCCTACTTAGCGGAGACGGCTACACCTTC	CASSLLSGDGYTF
TRBV13	TRBD1	few	TRBJ1-2	TGTGCCAGCAGCATGGGACAGGAAGCTAACTATGGCTACACCTTC	CASSMGQEANYGYTF
TRBV6-1	.	many	TRBJ1-5	TGTGCCAGCAGTGAACGGGGGATACAAAATCAGCCCCAGCATTTT	CASSERGIQNQPQHF
TRBV5-1	.	few	TRBJ1-2	TGCGCCAGCAGCTTGGCCCGGAGGGCCGGAGGCTACACCTTC	CASSLARRAGGYTF
TRBV7-2	TRBD1	.	TRBJ1-4	TGTGCCAGCAGAGAGGGACAGGGAGGTAATGAAAAACTGTTTTTT	CASREGQGGNEKLFF
TRBV5-4	.	few	TRBJ1-2	TGTGCCAGCAGCTTGGCGGGTGATGAAGGCTACACCTTC	CASSLAGDEGYTF
TRBV14	TRBD1	.	TRBJ1-2	TGTGCCAGCAGCCCGACAGGGGGCTACTATGGCTACACCTTC	CASSPTGGYYGYTF
TRBV7-2	TRBD2	.	TRBJ2-1	TGTGCCAGCAGCTCTATCCTACTAGCGCGTAACTACAATGAGCAGTTCTTC	CASSSILLARNYNEQFF
TRBV27	TRBD1	.	TRBJ2-7	TGTGCCAGCAGTTTCTCATCGGGACAGGCTACCTACGAGCAGTACTTC	CASSFSSGQATYEQYF
TRBV5-4	.	.	TRBJ2-7	TGTGCCAGCAGCTTCCCAGGGGCCTTATCCTACGAGCAGTACTTC	CASSFPGALSYEQYF
TRBV30	.	.	TRBJ2-3	TGTGCCTGGAGTCAGGGCGGGGGCACAGATACGCAGTATTTT	CAWSQGGGTDTQYF
TRBV6-1	.	.	TRBJ2-6	TGTGCCAGCAGTGACCACAGCTCTGGGGCCAACGTCCTGACTTTC	CASSDHSSGANVLTF
TRBV18	TRBD1	.	TRBJ1-2	TGTGCCAGCTCACCAGAAGGGGGCATCGGACCGGGGGGCTACACCTTC	CASSPEGGIGPGGYTF
TRBV19	TRBD1	.	TRBJ1-5	TGTGCCAGTAGTATGCTGGGACAGGGGGCCGATAATCAGCCCCAGCATTTT	CASSMLGQGADNQPQHF